The subject of this entry is one T cell receptor (beta chain). A read error may account for a junction end that differs from germline. Germline CDR1 is MNHEY and CDR2 is SVGAGI. This CDR3 contains 13 residues. Sequencing was performed with immunoSEQ multiplex PCR; in TCRdb, only in-frame clones are kept and a portion is missing. The profile shows about 160,000 clones, 75% to 90% of them singletons. This sample is part of a study of blood T cell repertoires in COVID-19. The receptor was derived from a man between 18 and 29 years old with COVID-19, enrolled during active disease. Source material: peripheral blood. The chain joins TRBV6-5 to TRBJ1-1, with TRBD1 matching 9 bases. The CDR3 DNA follows: TGTGCCAGCAGCCAGAGTGGACAGGGGAGGAGAAACTTT. Its protein product is CASSQSGQGRRNF.